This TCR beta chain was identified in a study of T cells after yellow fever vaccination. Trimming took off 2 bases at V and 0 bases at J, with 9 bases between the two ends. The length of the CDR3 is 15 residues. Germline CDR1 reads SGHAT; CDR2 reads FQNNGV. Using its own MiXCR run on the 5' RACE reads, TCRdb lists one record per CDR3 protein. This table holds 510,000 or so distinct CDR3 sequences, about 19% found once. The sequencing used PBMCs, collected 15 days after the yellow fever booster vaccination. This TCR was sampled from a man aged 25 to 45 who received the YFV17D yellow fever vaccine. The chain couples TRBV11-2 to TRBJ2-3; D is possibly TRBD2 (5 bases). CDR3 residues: CASSLNGESTDTQYF. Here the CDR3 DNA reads TGTGCCAGCAGCTTAAACGGGGAGAGCACAGATACGCAGTATTTT.